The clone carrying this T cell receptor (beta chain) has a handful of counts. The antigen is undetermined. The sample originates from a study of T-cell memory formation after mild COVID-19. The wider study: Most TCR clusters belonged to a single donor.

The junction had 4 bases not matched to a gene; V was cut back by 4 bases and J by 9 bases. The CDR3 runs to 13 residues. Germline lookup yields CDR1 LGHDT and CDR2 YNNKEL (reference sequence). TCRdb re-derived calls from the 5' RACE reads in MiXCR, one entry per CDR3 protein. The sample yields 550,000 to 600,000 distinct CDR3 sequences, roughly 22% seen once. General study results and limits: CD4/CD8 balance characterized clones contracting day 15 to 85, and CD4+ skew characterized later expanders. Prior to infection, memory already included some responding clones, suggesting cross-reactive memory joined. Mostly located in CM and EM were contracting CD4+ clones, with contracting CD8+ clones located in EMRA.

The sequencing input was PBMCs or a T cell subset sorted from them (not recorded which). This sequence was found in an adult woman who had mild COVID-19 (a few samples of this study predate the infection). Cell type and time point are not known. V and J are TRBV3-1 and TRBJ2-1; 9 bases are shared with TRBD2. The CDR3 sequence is CASSPAGGGEQFF. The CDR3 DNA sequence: TGTGCCAGCAGCCCGGCGGGAGGGGGTGAGCAGTTCTTC.